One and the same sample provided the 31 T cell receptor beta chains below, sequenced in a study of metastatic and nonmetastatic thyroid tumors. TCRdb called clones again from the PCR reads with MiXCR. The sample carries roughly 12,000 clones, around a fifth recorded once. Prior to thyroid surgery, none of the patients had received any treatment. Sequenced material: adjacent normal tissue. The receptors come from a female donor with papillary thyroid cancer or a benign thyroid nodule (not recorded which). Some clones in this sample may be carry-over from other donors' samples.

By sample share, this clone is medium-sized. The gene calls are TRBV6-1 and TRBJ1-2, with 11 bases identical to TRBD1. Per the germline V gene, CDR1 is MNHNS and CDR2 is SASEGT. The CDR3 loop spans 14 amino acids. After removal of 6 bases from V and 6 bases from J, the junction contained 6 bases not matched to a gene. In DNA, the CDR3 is TGTGCCAGCAGCAGCCGGGACAGGGGGGATGGCTACACCTTC. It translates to CASSSRDRGDGYTF.

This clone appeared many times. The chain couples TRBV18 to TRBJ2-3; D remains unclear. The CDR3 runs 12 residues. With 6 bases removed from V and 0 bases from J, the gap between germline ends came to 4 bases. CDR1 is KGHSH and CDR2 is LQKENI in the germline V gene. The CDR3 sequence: CASSRSTDTQYF. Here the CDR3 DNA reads TGTGCCAGCTCTCGAAGCACAGATACGCAGTATTTT.

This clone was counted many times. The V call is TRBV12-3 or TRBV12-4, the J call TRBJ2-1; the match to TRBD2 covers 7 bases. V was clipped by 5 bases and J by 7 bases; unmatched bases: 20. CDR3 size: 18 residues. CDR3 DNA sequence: TGTGCCAGCAGTCCTCGAAGGGCTAGCGGTCCCCCGAGGAATGAGCAGTTCTTC. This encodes CASSPRRASGPPRNEQFF.

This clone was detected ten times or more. The CDR3 protein is CATRVGGEAFF. CDR3 coding DNA: TGTGCCACCCGGGTGGGGGGTGAAGCTTTCTTT. The chain joins TRBV6-1 to TRBJ1-1, with a weak D call TRBD1 (5 bases). The V gene's germline CDR1 is MNHNS and CDR2 SASEGT. The CDR3 consists of 11 residues. V gave up 10 bases and J gave up 7 bases, with 13 bases separating them.

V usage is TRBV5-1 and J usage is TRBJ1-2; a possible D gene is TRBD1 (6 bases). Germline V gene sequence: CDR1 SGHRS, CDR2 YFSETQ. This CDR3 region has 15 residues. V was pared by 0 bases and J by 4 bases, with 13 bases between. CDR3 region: CASSLGGGPGYGYTF. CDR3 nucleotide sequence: TGCGCCAGCAGCTTGGGGGGGGGCCCAGGCTATGGCTACACCTTC.

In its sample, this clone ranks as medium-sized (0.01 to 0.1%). The CDR3 loop is CASSLPRKNTEAFF. Here the CDR3 DNA reads TGTGCCAGCAGCTTACCCAGAAAGAACACTGAAGCTTTCTTT. The chain couples TRBV7-2 to TRBJ1-1; D unclear. V was cut by 2 bases and J by 1 base, with 8 bases left in between. Germline CDR1 SGHTA, CDR2 FQGNSA. The CDR3 sequence is 14 residues long.

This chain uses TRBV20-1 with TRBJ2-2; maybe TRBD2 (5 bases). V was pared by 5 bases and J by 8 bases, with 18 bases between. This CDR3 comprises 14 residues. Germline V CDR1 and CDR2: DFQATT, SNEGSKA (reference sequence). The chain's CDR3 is CSAPRNPPGGELFF. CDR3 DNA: TGCAGTGCTCCGCGGAATCCGCCGGGGGGGGAGCTGTTTTTT.

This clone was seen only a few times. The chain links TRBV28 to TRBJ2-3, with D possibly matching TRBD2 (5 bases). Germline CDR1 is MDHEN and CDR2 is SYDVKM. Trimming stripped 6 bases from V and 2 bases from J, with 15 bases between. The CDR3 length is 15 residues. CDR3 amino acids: CASRGSSSNTDTQYF. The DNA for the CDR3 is TGTGCCAGCAGGGGGAGTTCTAGCAACACAGATACGCAGTATTTT.

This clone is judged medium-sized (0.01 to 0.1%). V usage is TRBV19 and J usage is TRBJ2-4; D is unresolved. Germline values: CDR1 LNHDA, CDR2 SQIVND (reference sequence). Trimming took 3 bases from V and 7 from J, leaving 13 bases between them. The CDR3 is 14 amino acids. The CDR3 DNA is TGTGCCAGTAGTATTGTAGGGTCCGCGAACATTCAGTACTTC. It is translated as CASSIVGSANIQYF.

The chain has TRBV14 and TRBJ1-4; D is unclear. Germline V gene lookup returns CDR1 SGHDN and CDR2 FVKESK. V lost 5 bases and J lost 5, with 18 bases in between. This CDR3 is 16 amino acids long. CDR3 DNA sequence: TGTGCCAGCAGCTTACGGACGGGGATTCTAAATGAAAAACTGTTTTTT. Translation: CASSLRTGILNEKLFF.

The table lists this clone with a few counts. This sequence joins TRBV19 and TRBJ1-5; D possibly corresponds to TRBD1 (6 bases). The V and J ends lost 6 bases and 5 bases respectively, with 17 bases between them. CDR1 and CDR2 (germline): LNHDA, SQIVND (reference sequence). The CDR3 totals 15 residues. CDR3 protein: CASRHDRNAHQPQHF. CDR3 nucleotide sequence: TGTGCCAGTAGACATGACAGGAACGCTCATCAGCCCCAGCATTTT.

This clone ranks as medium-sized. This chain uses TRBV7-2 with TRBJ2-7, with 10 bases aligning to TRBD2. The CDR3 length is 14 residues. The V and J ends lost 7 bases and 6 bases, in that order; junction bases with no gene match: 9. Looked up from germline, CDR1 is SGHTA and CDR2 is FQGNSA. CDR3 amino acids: CASNLAGDIGEQYF. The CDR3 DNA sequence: TGTGCCAGCAACCTAGCGGGGGATATCGGCGAGCAGTACTTC.

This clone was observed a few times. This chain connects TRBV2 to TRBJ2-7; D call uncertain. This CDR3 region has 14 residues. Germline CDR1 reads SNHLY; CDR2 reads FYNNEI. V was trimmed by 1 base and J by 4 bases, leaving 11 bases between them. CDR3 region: CASSEVLRPYEQYF. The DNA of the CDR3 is TGTGCCAGCAGTGAAGTTCTGCGCCCTTACGAGCAGTACTTC.

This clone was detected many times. The DNA of the CDR3 is TGTGCCAGCTCGCTAGCGGGAGGGCTTGAGACCCAGTACTTC. The encoded protein is CASSLAGGLETQYF. The chain uses TRBV18 and TRBJ2-5, with 12 bases identical to TRBD2. The CDR3 spans 14 residues. V gave up 6 bases and J gave up 5 bases; unmatched junction bases: 4. CDR1 and CDR2 from the germline V gene are KGHSH and LQKENI.

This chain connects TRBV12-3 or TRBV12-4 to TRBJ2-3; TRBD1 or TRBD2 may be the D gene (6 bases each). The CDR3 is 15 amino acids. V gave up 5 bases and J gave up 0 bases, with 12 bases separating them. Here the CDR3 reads CASSTTRGSTDTQYF. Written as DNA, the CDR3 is TGTGCCAGCAGTACGACTAGGGGGAGCACAGATACGCAGTATTTT.

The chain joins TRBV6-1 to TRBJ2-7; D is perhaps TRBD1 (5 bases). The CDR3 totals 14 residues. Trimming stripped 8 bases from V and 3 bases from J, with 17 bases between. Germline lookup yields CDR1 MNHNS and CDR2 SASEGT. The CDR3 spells CASHASGQGYEQYF. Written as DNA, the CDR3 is TGTGCCAGCCATGCTTCAGGACAAGGCTACGAGCAGTACTTC.

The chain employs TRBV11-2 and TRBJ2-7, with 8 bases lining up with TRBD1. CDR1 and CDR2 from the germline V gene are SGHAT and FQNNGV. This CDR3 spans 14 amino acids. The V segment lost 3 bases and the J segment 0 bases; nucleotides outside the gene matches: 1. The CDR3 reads CASSFGTGSYEQYF. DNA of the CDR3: TGTGCCAGCAGCTTCGGGACAGGCTCCTACGAGCAGTACTTC.

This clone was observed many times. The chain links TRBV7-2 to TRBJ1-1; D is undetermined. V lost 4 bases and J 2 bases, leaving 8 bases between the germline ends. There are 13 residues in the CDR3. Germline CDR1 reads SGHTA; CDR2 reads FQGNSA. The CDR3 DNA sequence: TGTGCCAGCAGCTCGAAGCCTAACACTGAAGCTTTCTTT. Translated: CASSSKPNTEAFF.

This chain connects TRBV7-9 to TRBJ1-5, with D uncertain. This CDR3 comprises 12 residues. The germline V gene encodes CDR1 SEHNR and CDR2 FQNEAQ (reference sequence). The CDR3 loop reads CGSSLGNQPQHF. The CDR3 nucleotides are TGTGGGAGCAGCTTAGGGAATCAGCCCCAGCATTTT.

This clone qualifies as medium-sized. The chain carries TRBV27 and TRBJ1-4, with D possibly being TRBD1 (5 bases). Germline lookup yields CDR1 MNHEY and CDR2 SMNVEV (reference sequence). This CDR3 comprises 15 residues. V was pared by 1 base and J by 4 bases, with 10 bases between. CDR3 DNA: TGTGCCAGCAGTTTATGGTCGGGGGGTAATGAAAAACTGTTTTTT. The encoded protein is CASSLWSGGNEKLFF.

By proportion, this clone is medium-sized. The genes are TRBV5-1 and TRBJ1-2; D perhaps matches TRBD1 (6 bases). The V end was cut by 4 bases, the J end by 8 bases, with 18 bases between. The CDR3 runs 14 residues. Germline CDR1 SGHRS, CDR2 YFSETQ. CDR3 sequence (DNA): TGCGCCAGCAGCCTGCTACAGGGAGTCTACGGCTACACCTTC. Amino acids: CASSLLQGVYGYTF.

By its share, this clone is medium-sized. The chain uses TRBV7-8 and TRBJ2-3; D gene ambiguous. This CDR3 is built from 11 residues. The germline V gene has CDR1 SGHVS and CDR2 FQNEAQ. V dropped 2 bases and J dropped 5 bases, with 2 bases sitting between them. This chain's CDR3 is CASSLLDTQYF. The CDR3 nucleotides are TGTGCCAGCAGCTTACTAGATACGCAGTATTTT.

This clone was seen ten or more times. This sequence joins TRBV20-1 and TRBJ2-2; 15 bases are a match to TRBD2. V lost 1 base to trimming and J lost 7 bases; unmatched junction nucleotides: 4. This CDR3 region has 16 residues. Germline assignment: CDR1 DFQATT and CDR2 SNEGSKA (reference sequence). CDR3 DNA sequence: TGCAGTGCTAGAGGGACTAGCGGGAGGGCCGACGGGGAGCTGTTTTTT. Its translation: CSARGTSGRADGELFF.

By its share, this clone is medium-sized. CDR3: CATSPGTRYNEQFF. In DNA, the CDR3 is TGTGCCACCAGCCCAGGGACCAGGTACAATGAGCAGTTCTTC. This chain uses TRBV15 with TRBJ2-1; D assignment may be TRBD1 or TRBD2 (5 bases each). Germline V gives CDR1 LNHNV, CDR2 YYDKDF (reference sequence). V dropped 5 bases and J dropped 4 bases, with 12 bases sitting between them. CDR3 length equals 14 residues.

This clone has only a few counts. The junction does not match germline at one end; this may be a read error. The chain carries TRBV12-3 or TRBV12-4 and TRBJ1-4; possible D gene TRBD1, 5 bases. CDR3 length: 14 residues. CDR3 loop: CASGSDSPNEKPFF. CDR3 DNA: TGTGCCAGCGGATCCGACAGTCCGAATGAAAAACCGTTTTTT.

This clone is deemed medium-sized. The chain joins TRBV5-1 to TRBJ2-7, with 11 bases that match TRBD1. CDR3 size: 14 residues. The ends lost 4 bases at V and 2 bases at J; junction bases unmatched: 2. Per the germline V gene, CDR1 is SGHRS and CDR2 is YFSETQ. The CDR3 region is CASSKGQGAYEQYF. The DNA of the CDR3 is TGCGCCAGCAGCAAGGGACAGGGGGCCTACGAGCAGTACTTC. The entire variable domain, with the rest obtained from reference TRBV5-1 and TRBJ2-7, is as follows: KAGVTQTPRYLIKTRGQQVTLSCSPISGHRSVSWYQQTPGQGLQFLFEYFSETQRNKGNFPGRFSGRQFSNSRSEMNVSTLELGDSALYLCASSKGQGAYEQYFGPGTRLTVT.

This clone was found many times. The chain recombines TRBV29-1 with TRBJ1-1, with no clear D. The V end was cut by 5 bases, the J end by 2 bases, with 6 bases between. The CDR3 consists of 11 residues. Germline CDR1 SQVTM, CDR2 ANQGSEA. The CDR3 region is CSVRYNTEAFF. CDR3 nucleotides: TGCAGCGTTCGTTATAACACTGAAGCTTTCTTT.

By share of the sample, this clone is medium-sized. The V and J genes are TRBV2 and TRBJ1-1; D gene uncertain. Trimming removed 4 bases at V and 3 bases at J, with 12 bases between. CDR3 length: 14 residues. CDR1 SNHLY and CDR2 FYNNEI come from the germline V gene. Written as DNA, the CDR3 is TGTGCCAGCAGTGCGCGGAATGCGTACACTGAAGCTTTCTTT. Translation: CASSARNAYTEAFF.

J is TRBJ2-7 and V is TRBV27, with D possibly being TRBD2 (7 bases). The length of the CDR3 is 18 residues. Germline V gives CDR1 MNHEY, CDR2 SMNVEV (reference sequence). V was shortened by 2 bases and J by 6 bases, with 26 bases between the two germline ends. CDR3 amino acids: CASSLMSGGTGGMVEQYF. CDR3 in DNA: TGTGCCAGCAGTTTAATGTCCGGGGGAACGGGGGGCATGGTCGAGCAGTACTTC.

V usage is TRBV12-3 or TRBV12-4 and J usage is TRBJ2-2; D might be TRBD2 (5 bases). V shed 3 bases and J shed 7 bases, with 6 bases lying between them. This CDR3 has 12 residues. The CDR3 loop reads CASSFRGGELFF. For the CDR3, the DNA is TGTGCCAGCAGTTTCCGGGGCGGGGAGCTGTTTTTT.

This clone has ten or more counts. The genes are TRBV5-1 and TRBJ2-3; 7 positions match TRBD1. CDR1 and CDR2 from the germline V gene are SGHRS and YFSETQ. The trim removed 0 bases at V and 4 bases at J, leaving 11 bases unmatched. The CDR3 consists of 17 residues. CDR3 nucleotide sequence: TGCGCCAGCAGCTTGGACCTTGTAGGGGGCGCGGCAGATACGCAGTATTTT. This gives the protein CASSLDLVGGAADTQYF.